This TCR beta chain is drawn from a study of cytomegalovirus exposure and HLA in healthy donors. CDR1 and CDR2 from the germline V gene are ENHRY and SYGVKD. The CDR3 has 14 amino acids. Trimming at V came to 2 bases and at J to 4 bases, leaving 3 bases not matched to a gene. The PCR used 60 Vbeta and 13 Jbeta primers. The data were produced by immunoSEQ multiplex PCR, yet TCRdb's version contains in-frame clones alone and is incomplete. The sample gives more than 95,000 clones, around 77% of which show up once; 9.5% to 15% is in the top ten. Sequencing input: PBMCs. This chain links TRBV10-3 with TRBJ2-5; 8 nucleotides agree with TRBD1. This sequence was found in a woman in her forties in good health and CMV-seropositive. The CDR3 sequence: CAISEGRGRETQYF. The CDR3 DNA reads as TGTGCCATCAGTGAGGGCAGGGGGCGAGAGACCCAGTACTTC.